This T cell receptor (beta chain) was identified in a study of technical replicates of blood from several donors. Using immunoSEQ multiplex PCR, the repertoire was profiled, and TCRdb retains in-frame clones only, with some absent. The repertoire has some 80,000 clones, around four fifths of them found once; the top ten carry roughly 3.9%. Between the trimmed V and J ends, which lost 6 bases and 2 bases, there was a span of 4 bases. Germline-derived CDR1 and CDR2 are ENHRY and SYGVKD. The CDR3 loop spans 11 amino acids. This clonotype originated in a human donor in good health. Some clones in this sample may be carry-over from other donors' samples. The sequencing input was PBMCs. The rearrangement links TRBV10-3 to TRBJ2-5; D is undetermined. The CDR3 sequence is CAIRTQETQYF. The CDR3 DNA is TGTGCCATCAGGACTCAAGAGACCCAGTACTTC.